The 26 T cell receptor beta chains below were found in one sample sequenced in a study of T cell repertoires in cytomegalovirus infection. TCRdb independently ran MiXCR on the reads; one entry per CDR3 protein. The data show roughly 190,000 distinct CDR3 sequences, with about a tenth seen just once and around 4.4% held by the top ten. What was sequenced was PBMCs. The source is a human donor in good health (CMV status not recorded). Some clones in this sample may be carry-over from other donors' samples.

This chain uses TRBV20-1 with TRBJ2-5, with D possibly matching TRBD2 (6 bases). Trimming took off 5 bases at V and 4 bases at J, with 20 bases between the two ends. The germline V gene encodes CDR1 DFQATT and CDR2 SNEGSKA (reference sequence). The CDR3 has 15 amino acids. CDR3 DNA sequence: TGCAGTGCTCAACCCCCGGGACTGGGTCTAGAGACCCAGTACTTC. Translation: CSAQPPGLGLETQYF.

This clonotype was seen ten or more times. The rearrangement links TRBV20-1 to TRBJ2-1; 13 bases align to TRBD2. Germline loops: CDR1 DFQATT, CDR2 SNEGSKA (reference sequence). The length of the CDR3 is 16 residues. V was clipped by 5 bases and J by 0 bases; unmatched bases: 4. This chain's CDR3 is CSASGTSGNSYNEQFF. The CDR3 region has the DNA TGCAGTGCTTCCGGGACTAGCGGGAACTCCTACAATGAGCAGTTCTTC.

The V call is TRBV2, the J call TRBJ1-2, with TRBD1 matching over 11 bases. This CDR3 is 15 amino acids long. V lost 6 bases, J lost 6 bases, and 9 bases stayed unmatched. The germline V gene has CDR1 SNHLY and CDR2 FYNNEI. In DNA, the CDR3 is TGTGCCAGCAGGGACACCGGGACAGGGGGAGATGGCTACACCTTC. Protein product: CASRDTGTGGDGYTF.

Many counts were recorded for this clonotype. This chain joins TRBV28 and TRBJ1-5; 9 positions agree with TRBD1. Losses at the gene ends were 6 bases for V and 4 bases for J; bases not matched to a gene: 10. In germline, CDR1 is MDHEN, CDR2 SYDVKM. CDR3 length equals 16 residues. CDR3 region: CASSPPGQGSNQPQHF. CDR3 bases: TGTGCCAGCAGCCCTCCGGGACAGGGCTCTAATCAGCCCCAGCATTTT.

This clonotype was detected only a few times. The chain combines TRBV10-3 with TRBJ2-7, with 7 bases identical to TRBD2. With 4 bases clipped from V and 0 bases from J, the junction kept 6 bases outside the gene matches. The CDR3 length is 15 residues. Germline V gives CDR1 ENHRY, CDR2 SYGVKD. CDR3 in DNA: TGTGCCATCAGTGGGAGGGTAGCGGGCTCCTACGAGCAGTACTTC. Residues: CAISGRVAGSYEQYF.

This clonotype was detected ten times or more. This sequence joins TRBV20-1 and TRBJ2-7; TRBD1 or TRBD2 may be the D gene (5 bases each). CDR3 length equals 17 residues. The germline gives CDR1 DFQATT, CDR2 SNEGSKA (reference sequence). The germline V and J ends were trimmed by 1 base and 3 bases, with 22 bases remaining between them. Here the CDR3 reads CSARVERGTVDIYEQYF. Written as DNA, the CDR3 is TGCAGTGCTAGAGTCGAACGAGGGACGGTAGATATCTACGAGCAGTACTTC.

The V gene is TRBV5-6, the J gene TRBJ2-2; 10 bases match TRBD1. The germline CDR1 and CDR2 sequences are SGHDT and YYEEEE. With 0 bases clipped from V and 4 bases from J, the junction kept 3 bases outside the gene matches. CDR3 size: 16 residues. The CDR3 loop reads CASSLAGQGITGELFF. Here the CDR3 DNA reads TGTGCCAGCAGCTTGGCGGGACAGGGGATCACCGGGGAGCTGTTTTTT.

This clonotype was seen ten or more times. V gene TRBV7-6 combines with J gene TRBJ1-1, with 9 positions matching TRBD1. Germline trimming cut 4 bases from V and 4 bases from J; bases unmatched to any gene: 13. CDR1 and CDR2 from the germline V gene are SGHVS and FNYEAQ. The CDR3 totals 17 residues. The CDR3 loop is CASSSEDRGAVITEAFF. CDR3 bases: TGTGCCAGCAGCTCGGAGGACAGGGGCGCGGTAATCACTGAAGCTTTCTTT.

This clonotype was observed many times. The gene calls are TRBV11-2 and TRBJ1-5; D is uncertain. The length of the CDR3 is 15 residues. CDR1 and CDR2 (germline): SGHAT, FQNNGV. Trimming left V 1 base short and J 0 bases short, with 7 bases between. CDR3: CASSLGRNSNQPQHF. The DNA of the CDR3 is TGTGCCAGCAGCTTAGGCAGGAATAGCAATCAGCCCCAGCATTTT.

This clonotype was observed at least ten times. In DNA form, the CDR3 reads TGTGCCAGCAGCTTAGGAAGCGGACGCGAGCAGTTCTTC. Amino acids: CASSLGSGREQFF. V usage is TRBV7-9 and J usage is TRBJ2-1, with a tentative D call TRBD2 (5 bases). Trimming took off 1 base at V and 10 bases at J, with 11 bases between the two ends. Germline V gives CDR1 SEHNR, CDR2 FQNEAQ (reference sequence). This CDR3 contains 13 residues.

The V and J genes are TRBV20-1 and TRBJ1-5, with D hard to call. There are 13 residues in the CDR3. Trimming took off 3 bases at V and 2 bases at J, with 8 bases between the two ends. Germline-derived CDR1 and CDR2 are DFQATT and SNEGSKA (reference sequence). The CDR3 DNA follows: TGCAGTGCTAGTCGGGTAGGCAATCAGCCCCAGCATTTT. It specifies CSASRVGNQPQHF.

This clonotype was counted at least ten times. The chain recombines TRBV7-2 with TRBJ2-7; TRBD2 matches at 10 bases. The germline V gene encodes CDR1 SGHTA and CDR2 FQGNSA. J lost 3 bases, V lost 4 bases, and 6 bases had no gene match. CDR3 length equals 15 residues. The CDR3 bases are TGTGCCAGCAGCTCGACTAGCGGGCTCCACTACGAGCAGTACTTC. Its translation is CASSSTSGLHYEQYF.

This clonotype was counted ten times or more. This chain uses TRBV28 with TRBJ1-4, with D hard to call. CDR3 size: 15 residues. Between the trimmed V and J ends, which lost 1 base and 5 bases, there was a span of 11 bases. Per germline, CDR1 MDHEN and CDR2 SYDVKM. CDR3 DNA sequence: TGTGCCAGCAGTTTATTTTCTGTGGGGAATGAAAAACTGTTTTTT. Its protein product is CASSLFSVGNEKLFF.

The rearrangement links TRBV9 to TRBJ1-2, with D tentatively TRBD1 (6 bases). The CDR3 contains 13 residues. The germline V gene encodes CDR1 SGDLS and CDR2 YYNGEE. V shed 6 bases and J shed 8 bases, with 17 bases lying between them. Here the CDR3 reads CASTKEGVSGYTF. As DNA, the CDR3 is TGTGCCAGCACCAAAGAGGGGGTTAGCGGCTACACCTTC.

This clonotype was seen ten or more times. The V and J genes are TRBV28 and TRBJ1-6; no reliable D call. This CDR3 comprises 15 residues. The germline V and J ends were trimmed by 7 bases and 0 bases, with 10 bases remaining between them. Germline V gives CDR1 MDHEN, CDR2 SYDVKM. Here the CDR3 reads CASTLGSSYNSPLHF. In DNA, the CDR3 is TGTGCCAGCACGTTGGGGAGCTCCTATAATTCACCCCTCCACTTT.

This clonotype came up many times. This CDR3 reads CASSERTDGQNQPQHF. The CDR3 DNA reads as TGTGCCAGCAGTGAGAGGACAGATGGACAAAATCAGCCCCAGCATTTT. This chain connects TRBV28 to TRBJ1-5; possible D gene TRBD1, 6 bases. Trimming left V 5 bases short and J 4 bases short, with 18 bases between. The germline gives CDR1 MDHEN, CDR2 SYDVKM. This CDR3 region has 16 residues.

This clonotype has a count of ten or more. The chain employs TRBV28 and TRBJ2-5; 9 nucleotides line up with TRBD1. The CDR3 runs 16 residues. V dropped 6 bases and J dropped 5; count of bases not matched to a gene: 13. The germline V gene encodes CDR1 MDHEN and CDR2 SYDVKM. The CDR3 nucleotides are TGTGCCAGCAGCTCGGTTTGGGACAGGGCTTCGGAGACCCAGTACTTC. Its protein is CASSSVWDRASETQYF.

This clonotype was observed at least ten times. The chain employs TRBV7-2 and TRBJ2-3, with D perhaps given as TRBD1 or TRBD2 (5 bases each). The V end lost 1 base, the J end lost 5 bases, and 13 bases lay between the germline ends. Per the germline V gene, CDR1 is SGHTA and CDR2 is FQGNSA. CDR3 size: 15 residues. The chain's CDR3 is CASSLGGVVRDTQYF. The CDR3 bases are TGTGCCAGCAGCTTAGGAGGGGTAGTGAGAGATACGCAGTATTTT.

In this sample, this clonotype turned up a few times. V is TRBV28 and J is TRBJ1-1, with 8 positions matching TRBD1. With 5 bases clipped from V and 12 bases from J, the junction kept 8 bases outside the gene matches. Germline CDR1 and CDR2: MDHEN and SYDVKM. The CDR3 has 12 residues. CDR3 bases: TGTGCCAGCAGTCTTCAAGACAGGGGAACTTTCTTT. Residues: CASSLQDRGTFF.

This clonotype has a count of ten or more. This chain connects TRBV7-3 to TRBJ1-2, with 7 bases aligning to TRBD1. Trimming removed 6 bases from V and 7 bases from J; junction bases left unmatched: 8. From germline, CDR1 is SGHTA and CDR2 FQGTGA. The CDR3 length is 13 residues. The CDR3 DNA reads TGTGCCAGCAGTCGAACAGGGGACGGTGGCTACACCTTC. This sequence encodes CASSRTGDGGYTF.

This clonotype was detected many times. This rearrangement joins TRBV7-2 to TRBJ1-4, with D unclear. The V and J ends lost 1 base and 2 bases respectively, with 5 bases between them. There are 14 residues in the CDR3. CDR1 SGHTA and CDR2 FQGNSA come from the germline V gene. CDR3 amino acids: CASSLGRTNEKLFF. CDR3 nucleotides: TGTGCCAGCAGCTTAGGTCGGACTAATGAAAAACTGTTTTTT.

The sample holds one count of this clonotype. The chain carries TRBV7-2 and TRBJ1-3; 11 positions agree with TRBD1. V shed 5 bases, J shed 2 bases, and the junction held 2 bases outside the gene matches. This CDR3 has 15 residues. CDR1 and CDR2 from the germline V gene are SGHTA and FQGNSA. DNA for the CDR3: TGTGCCAGCAGCCGGGGACAGGGGGCTGGAAACACCATATATTTT. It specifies CASSRGQGAGNTIYF.

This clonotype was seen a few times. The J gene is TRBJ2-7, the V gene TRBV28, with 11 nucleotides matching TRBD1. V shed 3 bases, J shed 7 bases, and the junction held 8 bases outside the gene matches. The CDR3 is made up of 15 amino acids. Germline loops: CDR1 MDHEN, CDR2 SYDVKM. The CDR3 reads CASSFSDRGPGEQYF. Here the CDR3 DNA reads TGTGCCAGCAGTTTTTCGGACAGGGGGCCGGGGGAGCAGTACTTC. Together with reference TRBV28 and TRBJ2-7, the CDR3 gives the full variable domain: DVKVTQSSRYLVKRTGEKVFLECVQDMDHENMFWYRQDPGLGLRLIYFSYDVKMKEKGDIPEGYSVSREKKERFSLILESASTNQTSMYLCASSFSDRGPGEQYFGPGTRLTVT.

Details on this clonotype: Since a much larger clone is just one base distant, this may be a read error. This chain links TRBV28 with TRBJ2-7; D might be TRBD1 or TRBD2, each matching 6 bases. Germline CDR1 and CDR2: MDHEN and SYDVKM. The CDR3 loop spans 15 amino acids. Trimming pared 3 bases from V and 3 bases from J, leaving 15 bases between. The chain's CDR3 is CASSFRGARLYEQYF. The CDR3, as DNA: TGTGCCAGCAGTTTTAGGGGGGCAAGGCTCTACGAGCAGTACTTC.

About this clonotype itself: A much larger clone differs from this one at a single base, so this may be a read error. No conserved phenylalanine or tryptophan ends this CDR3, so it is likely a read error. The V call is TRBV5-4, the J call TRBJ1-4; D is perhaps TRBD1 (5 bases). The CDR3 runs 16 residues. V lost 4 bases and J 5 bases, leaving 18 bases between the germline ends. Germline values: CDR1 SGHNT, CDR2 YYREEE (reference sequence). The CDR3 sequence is CASSRGLGVENEKLFL. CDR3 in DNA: TGTGCCAGCAGCCGGGGGTTGGGGGTCGAAAATGAAAAACTGTTTCTT.

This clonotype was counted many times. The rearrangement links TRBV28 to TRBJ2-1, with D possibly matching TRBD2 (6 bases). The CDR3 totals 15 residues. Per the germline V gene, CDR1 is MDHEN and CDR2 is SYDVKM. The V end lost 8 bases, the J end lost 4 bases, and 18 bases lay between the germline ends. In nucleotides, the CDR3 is TGTGCCAGCCCTTCCGGGCGGGACCTTTACAATGAGCAGTTCTTC. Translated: CASPSGRDLYNEQFF.